Sequencing of this T cell receptor beta chain was carried out in a study of blood T cell repertoires in COVID-19. The table came from immunoSEQ multiplex PCR; TCRdb's copy has only in-frame clones and leaves some out. Of approximately 170,000 clones listed, roughly nine tenths are singletons. This CDR3 comprises 15 residues. Germline CDR1 reads PRHDT; CDR2 reads FYEKMQ (reference sequence). With 3 bases clipped from V and 5 bases from J, the junction kept 7 bases outside the gene matches. Input material: peripheral blood. This chain joins TRBV13 and TRBJ2-5; the match to TRBD2 covers 9 bases. The receptor's source is an older woman with COVID-19, enrolled during active disease. DNA of the CDR3: TGTGCCAGCAGCTTCGGGGCGGGAGGGGCGGAGACCCAGTACTTC. Protein sequence: CASSFGAGGAETQYF.